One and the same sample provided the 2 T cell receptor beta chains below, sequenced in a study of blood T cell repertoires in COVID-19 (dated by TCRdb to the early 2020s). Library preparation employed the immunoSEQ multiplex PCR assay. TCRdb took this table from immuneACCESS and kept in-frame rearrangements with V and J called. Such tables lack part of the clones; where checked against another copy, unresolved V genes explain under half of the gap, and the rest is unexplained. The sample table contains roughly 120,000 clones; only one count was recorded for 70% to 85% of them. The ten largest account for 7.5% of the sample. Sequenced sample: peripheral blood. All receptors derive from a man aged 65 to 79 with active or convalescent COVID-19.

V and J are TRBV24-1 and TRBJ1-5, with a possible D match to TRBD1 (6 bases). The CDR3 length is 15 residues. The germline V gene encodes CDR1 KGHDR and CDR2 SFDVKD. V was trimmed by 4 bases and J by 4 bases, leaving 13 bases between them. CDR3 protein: CATSDRRTANQPQHF. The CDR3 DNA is TGTGCCACCAGTGACCGTCGGACAGCAAATCAGCCCCAGCATTTT.

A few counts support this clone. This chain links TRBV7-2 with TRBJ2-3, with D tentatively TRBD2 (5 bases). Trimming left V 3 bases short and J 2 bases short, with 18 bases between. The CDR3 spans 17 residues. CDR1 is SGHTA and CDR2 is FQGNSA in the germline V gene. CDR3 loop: CASSFRRFDIDTDTQYF. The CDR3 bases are TGTGCCAGCAGCTTTAGGAGGTTCGACATCGACACAGATACGCAGTATTTT.